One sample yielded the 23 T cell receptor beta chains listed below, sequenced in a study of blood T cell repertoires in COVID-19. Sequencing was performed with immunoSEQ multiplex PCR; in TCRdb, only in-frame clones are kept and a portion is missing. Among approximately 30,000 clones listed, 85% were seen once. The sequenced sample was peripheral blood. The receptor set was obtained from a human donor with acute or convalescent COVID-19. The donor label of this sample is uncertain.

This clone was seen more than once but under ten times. CDR3 protein: CATESGSTDTQYF. CDR3 bases: TGTGCCACCGAAAGCGGAAGCACAGATACGCAGTATTTT. This chain connects TRBV24-1 to TRBJ2-3; perhaps TRBD2 as D (5 bases). Germline lookup yields CDR1 KGHDR and CDR2 SFDVKD. Between the trimmed V and J ends, which lost 9 bases and 0 bases, there was a span of 9 bases. This CDR3 is built from 13 residues.

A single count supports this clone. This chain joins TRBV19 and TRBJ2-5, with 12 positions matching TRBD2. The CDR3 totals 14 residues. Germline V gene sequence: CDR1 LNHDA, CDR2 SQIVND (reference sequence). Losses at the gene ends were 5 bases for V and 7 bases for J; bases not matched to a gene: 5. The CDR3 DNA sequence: TGTGCCAGTAGTGGATCTAGCGGGAGGGGGACCCAGTACTTC. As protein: CASSGSSGRGTQYF.

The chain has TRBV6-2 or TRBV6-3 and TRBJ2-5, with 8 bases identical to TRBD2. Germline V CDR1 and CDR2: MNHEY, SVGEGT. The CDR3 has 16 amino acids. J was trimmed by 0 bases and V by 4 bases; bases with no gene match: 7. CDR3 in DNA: TGTGCCAGCAGTTGGCGGGGGGCTCCTAACCAAGAGACCCAGTACTTC. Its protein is CASSWRGAPNQETQYF.

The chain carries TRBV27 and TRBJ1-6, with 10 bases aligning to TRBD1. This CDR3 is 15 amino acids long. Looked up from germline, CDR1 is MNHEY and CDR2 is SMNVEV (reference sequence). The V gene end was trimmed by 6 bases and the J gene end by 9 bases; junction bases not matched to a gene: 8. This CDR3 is CASRLGGTGVSPLHF. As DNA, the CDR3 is TGTGCCAGCAGATTAGGGGGGACAGGGGTTTCACCCCTCCACTTT.

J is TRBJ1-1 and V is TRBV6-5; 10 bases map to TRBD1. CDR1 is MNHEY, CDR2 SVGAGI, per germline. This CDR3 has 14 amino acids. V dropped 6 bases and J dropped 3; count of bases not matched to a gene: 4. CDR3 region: CASSQGQGHTEAFF. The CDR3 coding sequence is TGTGCCAGCAGCCAGGGACAGGGGCACACTGAAGCTTTCTTT.

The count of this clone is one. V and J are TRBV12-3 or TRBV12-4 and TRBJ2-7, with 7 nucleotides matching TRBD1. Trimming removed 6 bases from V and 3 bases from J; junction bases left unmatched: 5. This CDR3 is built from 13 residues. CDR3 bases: TGTGCCAGCAGGCAGGGGGAAAGCTACGAGCAGTACTTC. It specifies CASRQGESYEQYF.

DNA for the CDR3: TGTGCCAGCAGTGAAAATTGGAGGGTTCTGGGAAACACCATATATTTT. Translation: CASSENWRVLGNTIYF. V usage is TRBV2 and J usage is TRBJ1-3; D uncertain. The germline V gene has CDR1 SNHLY and CDR2 FYNNEI. Deletions cut 2 bases from V and 4 bases from J, with 15 bases between. This CDR3 comprises 16 residues.

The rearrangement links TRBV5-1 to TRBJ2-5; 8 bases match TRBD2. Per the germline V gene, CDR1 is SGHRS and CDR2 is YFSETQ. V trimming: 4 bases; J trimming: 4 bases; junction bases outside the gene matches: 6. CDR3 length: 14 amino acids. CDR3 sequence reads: CASSQGLDIETQYF. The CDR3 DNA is TGCGCCAGCAGCCAGGGACTAGATATAGAGACCCAGTACTTC.

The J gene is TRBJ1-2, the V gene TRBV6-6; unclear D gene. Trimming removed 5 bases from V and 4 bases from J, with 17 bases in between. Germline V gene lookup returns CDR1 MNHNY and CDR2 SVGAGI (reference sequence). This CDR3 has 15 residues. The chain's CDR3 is CASSINGGESYGYTF. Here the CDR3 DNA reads TGTGCCAGCAGTATCAACGGAGGAGAAAGCTATGGCTACACCTTC.

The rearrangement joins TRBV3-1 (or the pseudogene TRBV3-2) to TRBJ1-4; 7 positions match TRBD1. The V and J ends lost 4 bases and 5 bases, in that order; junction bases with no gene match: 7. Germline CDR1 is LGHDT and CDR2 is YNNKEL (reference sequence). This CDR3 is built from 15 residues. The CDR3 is CASSLNPTGNEKLFF. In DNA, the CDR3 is TGTGCCAGCAGCCTCAATCCGACAGGGAATGAAAAACTGTTTTTT.

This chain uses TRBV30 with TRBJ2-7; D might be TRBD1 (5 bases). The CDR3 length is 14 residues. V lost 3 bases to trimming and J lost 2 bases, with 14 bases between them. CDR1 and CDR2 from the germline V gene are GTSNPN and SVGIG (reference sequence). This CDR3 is CAWSPGHLTYEQYF. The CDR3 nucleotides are TGTGCCTGGAGCCCCGGACACTTAACCTACGAGCAGTACTTC.

CDR3: CASSTTSDTQYF. As DNA, the CDR3 is TGTGCCAGCAGCACGACTAGCGATACGCAGTATTTT. The V and J genes are TRBV2 and TRBJ2-3; 7 bases fit TRBD2. There are 12 residues in the CDR3. With V trimmed by 6 bases and J by 6 bases, 3 bases remained unmatched. The germline CDR1 and CDR2 sequences are SNHLY and FYNNEI.

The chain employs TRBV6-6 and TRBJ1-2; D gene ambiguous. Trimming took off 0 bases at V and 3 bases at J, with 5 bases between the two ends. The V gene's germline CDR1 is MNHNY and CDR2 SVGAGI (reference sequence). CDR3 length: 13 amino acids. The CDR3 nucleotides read TGTGCCAGCAGTTACTCACGGGACTATGGCTACACCTTC. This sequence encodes CASSYSRDYGYTF.

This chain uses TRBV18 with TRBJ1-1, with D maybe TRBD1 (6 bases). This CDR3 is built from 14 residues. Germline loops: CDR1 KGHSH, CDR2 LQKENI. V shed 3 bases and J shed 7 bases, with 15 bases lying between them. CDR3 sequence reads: CASSPQGPAGEAFF. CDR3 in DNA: TGTGCCAGCTCACCGCAGGGGCCTGCGGGTGAAGCTTTCTTT.

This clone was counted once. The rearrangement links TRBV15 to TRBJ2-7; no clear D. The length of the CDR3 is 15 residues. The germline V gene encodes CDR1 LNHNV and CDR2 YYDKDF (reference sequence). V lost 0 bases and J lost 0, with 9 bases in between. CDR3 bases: TGTGCCACCAGCAGAGATCACGGTAGCTCCTACGAGCAGTACTTC. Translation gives CATSRDHGSSYEQYF. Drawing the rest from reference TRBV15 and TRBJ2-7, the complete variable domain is DAMVIQNPRYQVTQFGKPVTLSCSQTLNHNVMYWYQQKSSQAPKLLFHYYDKDFNNEADTPDNFQSRRPNTSFCFLDIRSPGLGDTAMYLCATSRDHGSSYEQYFGPGTRLTVT.

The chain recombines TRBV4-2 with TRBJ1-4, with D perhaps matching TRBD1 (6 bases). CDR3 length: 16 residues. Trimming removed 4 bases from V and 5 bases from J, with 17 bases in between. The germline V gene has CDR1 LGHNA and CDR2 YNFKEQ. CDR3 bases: TGTGCCAGCAGCCCAAGAGGGGGGGAAGAAAATGAAAAACTGTTTTTT. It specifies CASSPRGGEENEKLFF.

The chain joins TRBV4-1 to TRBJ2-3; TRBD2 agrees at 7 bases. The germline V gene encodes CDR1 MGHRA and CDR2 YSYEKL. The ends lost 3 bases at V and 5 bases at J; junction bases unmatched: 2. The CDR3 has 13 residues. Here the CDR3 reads CASSQGLLDTQYF. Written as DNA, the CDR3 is TGCGCCAGCAGCCAGGGACTATTAGATACGCAGTATTTT.

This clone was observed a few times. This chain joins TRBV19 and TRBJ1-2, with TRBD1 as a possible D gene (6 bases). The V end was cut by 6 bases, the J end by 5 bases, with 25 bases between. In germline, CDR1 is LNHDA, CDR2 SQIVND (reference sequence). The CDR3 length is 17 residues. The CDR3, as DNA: TGTGCCAGTAGCCGGGATCAGGGGCGGGCACCCTCTTATGGCTACACCTTC. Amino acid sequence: CASSRDQGRAPSYGYTF.

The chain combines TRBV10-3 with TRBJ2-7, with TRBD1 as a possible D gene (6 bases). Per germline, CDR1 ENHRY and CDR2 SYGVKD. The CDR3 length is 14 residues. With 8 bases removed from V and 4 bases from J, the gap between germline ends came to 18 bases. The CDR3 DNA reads TGTGCCATCCAACATGGGACAACGGAATACGAGCAGTACTTC. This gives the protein CAIQHGTTEYEQYF.

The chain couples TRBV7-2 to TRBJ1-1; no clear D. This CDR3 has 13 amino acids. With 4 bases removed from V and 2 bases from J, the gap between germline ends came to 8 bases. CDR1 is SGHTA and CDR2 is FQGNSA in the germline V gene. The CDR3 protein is CASSYQKNTEAFF. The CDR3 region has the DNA TGTGCCAGCAGCTACCAGAAAAACACTGAAGCTTTCTTT.

The CDR3 loop is CASSLVPGQHYTEAFF. The CDR3 region has the DNA TGTGCCAGCAGCTTAGTCCCGGGACAGCATTACACTGAAGCTTTCTTT. J is TRBJ1-1 and V is TRBV7-8, with TRBD1 matching over 7 bases. Germline CDR1 reads SGHVS; CDR2 reads FQNEAQ. V was clipped by 1 base and J by 3 bases; unmatched bases: 8. The CDR3 covers 16 residues. Full variable domain (outside the CDR3, taken from reference TRBV7-8 and TRBJ1-1): GAGVSQSPRYKVAKRGQDVALRCDPISGHVSLFWYQQALGQGPEFLTYFQNEAQLDKSGLPSDRFFAERPEGSVSTLKIQRTQQEDSAVYLCASSLVPGQHYTEAFFGQGTRLTVV.

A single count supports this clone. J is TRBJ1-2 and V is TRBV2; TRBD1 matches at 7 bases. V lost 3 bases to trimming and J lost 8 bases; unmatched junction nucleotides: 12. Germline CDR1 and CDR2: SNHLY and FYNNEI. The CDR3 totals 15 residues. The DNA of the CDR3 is TGTGCCAGCAGTGAGGGGCAGGGGGGCCTGATGGGCTACACCTTC. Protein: CASSEGQGGLMGYTF.

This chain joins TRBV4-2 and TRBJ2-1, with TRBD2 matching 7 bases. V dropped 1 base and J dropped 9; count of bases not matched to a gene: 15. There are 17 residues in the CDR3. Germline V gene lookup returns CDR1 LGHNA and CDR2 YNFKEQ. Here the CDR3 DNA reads TGTGCCAGCAGCCAAGTGAGTGTTGGGGGGGACCAGGTTGAGCAGTTCTTC. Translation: CASSQVSVGGDQVEQFF.